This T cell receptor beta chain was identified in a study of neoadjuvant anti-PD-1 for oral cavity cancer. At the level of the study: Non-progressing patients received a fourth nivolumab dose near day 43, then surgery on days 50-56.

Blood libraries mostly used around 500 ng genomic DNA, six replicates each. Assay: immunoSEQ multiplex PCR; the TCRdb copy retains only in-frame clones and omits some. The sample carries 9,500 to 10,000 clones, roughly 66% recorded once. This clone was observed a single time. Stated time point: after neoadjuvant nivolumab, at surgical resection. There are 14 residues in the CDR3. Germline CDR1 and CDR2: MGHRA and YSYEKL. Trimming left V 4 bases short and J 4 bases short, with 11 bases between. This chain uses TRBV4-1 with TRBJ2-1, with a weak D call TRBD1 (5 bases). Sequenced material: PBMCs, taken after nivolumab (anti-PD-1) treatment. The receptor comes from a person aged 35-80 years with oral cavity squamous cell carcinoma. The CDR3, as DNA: TGCGCCAGCAGCCGGGCAGGGCGGTACAATGAGCAGTTCTTC. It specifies CASSRAGRYNEQFF.